These 21 T cell receptor beta chains originate from one sample sequenced in a study of blood T cell repertoires in COVID-19. Method: immunoSEQ multiplex PCR; TCRdb's copy keeps in-frame clones and lacks some. The table includes about 50,000 clones, 83% detected once. The sequencing sample was made of peripheral blood. Receptors were obtained from a man between 35 and 55 years old with acute or convalescent COVID-19.

The gene calls are TRBV9 and TRBJ2-7; D call uncertain. The CDR3 contains 14 residues. Germline CDR1 reads SGDLS; CDR2 reads YYNGEE. The V end was cut by 1 base, the J end by 0 bases, with 8 bases between. Here the CDR3 reads CASSVQWSSYEQYF. CDR3 DNA: TGTGCCAGCAGCGTACAGTGGAGCTCCTACGAGCAGTACTTC.

This rearrangement joins TRBV30 to TRBJ2-2; 7 nucleotides align to TRBD1. From germline, CDR1 is GTSNPN and CDR2 SVGIG (reference sequence). V gave up 4 bases and J gave up 5 bases; unmatched junction bases: 4. This CDR3 is 13 amino acids long. This CDR3 is CAWNTGVTGELFF. The CDR3 bases are TGTGCCTGGAATACAGGGGTGACCGGGGAGCTGTTTTTT.

The chain uses TRBV25-1 and TRBJ1-1, with D maybe TRBD1 (5 bases). The CDR3 length is 15 residues. Trimming pared 2 bases from V and 5 bases from J, leaving 15 bases between. The germline V gene encodes CDR1 MGHDK and CDR2 SYGVNS. CDR3 bases: TGTGCCAGCAGTGAACCCGGCAGGGCCCAGACTGAAGCTTTCTTT. Translating it yields CASSEPGRAQTEAFF.

This clone occurred once. V and J are TRBV14 and TRBJ2-3, with D unclear. The CDR3 has 12 residues. V was pared by 8 bases and J by 8 bases, with 14 bases between. Germline V gives CDR1 SGHDN, CDR2 FVKESK. This CDR3 reads CASGPVLGTQYF. The CDR3, as DNA: TGTGCCAGCGGGCCGGTACTTGGTACGCAGTATTTT.

The sample holds one count of this clone. The chain combines TRBV15 with TRBJ2-5; possible D gene TRBD2, 5 bases. Germline loops: CDR1 LNHNV, CDR2 YYDKDF (reference sequence). With 3 bases removed from V and 0 bases from J, the gap between germline ends came to 11 bases. The length of the CDR3 is 15 residues. As DNA, the CDR3 is TGTGCCACCAGCAGCAAAGCGGAGTACCAAGAGACCCAGTACTTC. It codes for CATSSKAEYQETQYF.

The sample holds a few counts of this clone. The rearrangement links TRBV11-2 to TRBJ1-4, with D possibly TRBD1 on 5 matching bases. V lost 3 bases to trimming and J lost 7 bases, with 15 bases between them. From germline, CDR1 is SGHAT and CDR2 FQNNGV. CDR3 length: 15 residues. As DNA, the CDR3 is TGTGCCAGCAGCTTGGTCGGGGGTACGGGTGAAAAACTGTTTTTT. Amino acid sequence: CASSLVGGTGEKLFF.

This clone showed up just a few times. The chain links TRBV7-2 to TRBJ2-3; TRBD2 matches at 7 bases. V was pared by 0 bases and J by 2 bases, with 5 bases of the junction left unmatched. There are 16 residues in the CDR3. The germline gives CDR1 SGHTA, CDR2 FQGNSA. The CDR3 spells CASSLAPAGTTDTQYF. As DNA, the CDR3 is TGTGCCAGCAGCTTAGCCCCAGCGGGGACCACAGATACGCAGTATTTT.

The chain couples TRBV5-6 to TRBJ2-4; D is perhaps TRBD2 (6 bases). CDR3 length: 14 amino acids. Trimming took 1 base from V and 1 from J, leaving 6 bases between them. CDR1 is SGHDT, CDR2 YYEEEE, per germline. This CDR3 is CASSLREAKNIQYF. The CDR3 coding sequence is TGTGCCAGCAGCTTGCGGGAGGCCAAAAACATTCAGTACTTC. Using reference TRBV5-6 and TRBJ2-4 for the parts outside the CDR3, the full variable domain is DAGVTQSPTHLIKTRGQQVTLRCSPKSGHDTVSWYQQALGQGPQFIFQYYEEEERQRGNFPDRFSGHQFPNYSSELNVNALLLGDSALYLCASSLREAKNIQYFGAGTRLSVL.

This clone has more than one count but fewer than ten. This chain links TRBV19 with TRBJ1-5, with D maybe TRBD1 (5 bases). This CDR3 contains 15 residues. The germline CDR1 and CDR2 sequences are LNHDA and SQIVND (reference sequence). The V and J ends lost 6 bases and 0 bases respectively, with 12 bases between them. The CDR3, as DNA: TGTGCCAGTAGGACGGGGGGGTTTAGCAATCAGCCCCAGCATTTT. Its protein product is CASRTGGFSNQPQHF. The variable domain in full, with the rest retrieved from reference TRBV19 and TRBJ1-5, is DGGITQSPKYLFRKEGQNVTLSCEQNLNHDAMYWYRQDPGQGLRLIYYSQIVNDFQKGDIAEGYSVSREKKESFPLTVTSAQKNPTAFYLCASRTGGFSNQPQHFGDGTRLSIL.

V is TRBV5-1 and J is TRBJ1-2; TRBD1 aligns across 10 bases. The CDR3 contains 15 residues. Trimming removed 4 bases from V and 6 bases from J; junction bases left unmatched: 9. Germline values: CDR1 SGHRS, CDR2 YFSETQ. The CDR3 nucleotides are TGCGCCAGCAGCCGGGGGACAGGGGAGAATCATGGCTACACCTTC. Translating gives CASSRGTGENHGYTF.

This clone was counted only a few times. The J gene is TRBJ2-3, the V gene TRBV6-2 or TRBV6-3; 8 bases are a match to TRBD1. CDR1 MNHEY and CDR2 SVGEGT come from the germline V gene. J gave up 3 bases and V 6 bases, and 5 bases lay outside the gene matches. The CDR3 covers 14 residues. CDR3 sequence (DNA): TGTGCCAGCAGCCACGACAGGGGAACAGATACGCAGTATTTT. It yields the protein CASSHDRGTDTQYF.

The chain employs TRBV12-5 and TRBJ1-4, with no clear D. V shed 6 bases and J shed 6 bases, with 14 bases lying between them. Germline V gene data show CDR1 as LGHNT and CDR2 as FRNRAP. CDR3 length: 14 residues. The CDR3 DNA sequence: TGTGCTAGTGGCGAGGGAAGCGACGATGAAAAACTGTTTTTT. It specifies CASGEGSDDEKLFF.

V gene TRBV4-1 combines with J gene TRBJ1-2; D is perhaps TRBD1 (5 bases). Germline V lookup: CDR1 MGHRA, CDR2 YSYEKL. The CDR3 sequence is 16 residues long. V dropped 1 base and J dropped 2 bases, with 14 bases sitting between them. This CDR3 is CASSQAFGQRNYGYTF. CDR3 DNA: TGCGCCAGCAGCCAAGCTTTCGGACAAAGGAACTATGGCTACACCTTC.

This clone showed up just a few times. The gene calls are TRBV15 and TRBJ2-3; a possible D gene is TRBD1 (5 bases). V was pared by 0 bases and J by 1 base, with 8 bases between. This CDR3 is built from 15 residues. From germline, CDR1 is LNHNV and CDR2 YYDKDF (reference sequence). The CDR3 nucleotides read TGTGCCACCAGCAGAGATTTCAGGGGCACAGATACGCAGTATTTT. This encodes CATSRDFRGTDTQYF.

The chain combines TRBV5-1 with TRBJ1-2; TRBD1 agrees at 7 bases. The CDR3 covers 15 residues. J gave up 7 bases and V 4 bases, and 13 bases lay outside the gene matches. Germline CDR1 SGHRS, CDR2 YFSETQ. The CDR3 bases are TGCGCCAGCAGCGTCGGGAACAATGACAGGGCTGGCTACACCTTC. It translates to CASSVGNNDRAGYTF.

This chain connects TRBV9 to TRBJ2-2, with D maybe TRBD2 (6 bases). V lost 1 base, J lost 6 bases, and 13 bases lay in between. Germline lookup yields CDR1 SGDLS and CDR2 YYNGEE. The CDR3 has 15 amino acids. CDR3 loop: CASSVSGTVAGELFF. CDR3 DNA: TGTGCCAGCAGCGTATCAGGGACTGTGGCCGGGGAGCTGTTTTTT.

The V gene is TRBV9, the J gene TRBJ2-1; 11 nucleotides match TRBD2. This CDR3 has 19 residues. CDR1 and CDR2 (germline): SGDLS, YYNGEE. The V segment lost 0 bases and the J segment 4 bases; nucleotides outside the gene matches: 12. CDR3 region: CASSVGNLAGGPDYNEQFF. The DNA of the CDR3 is TGTGCCAGCAGCGTAGGAAATTTAGCGGGAGGGCCCGATTACAATGAGCAGTTCTTC.

The CDR3 protein is CASSLGWQNNSPLHF. The DNA for the CDR3 is TGTGCCAGCAGCTTAGGGTGGCAGAATAATTCACCCCTCCACTTT. The rearrangement links TRBV11-2 to TRBJ1-6, with D hard to call. The V end was cut by 1 base, the J end by 5 bases, with 9 bases between. From germline, CDR1 is SGHAT and CDR2 FQNNGV. This CDR3 contains 15 residues.

The CDR3 nucleotides are TGTGCCAGCAGTAACCAGCGGGTGAACACTGAAGCTTTCTTT. This gives the protein CASSNQRVNTEAFF. The gene calls are TRBV6-5 and TRBJ1-1; D gene uncertain. Germline CDR1 reads MNHEY; CDR2 reads SVGAGI. Trimming took off 5 bases at V and 0 bases at J, with 10 bases between the two ends. The CDR3 covers 14 residues.

The chain joins TRBV2 to TRBJ2-1; D perhaps matches TRBD2 (6 bases). Trimming stripped 8 bases from V and 0 bases from J, with 11 bases between. The CDR3 spans 14 residues. Per the germline V gene, CDR1 is SNHLY and CDR2 is FYNNEI. The CDR3 sequence is CASVRGSSYNEQFF. CDR3 coding DNA: TGTGCCAGCGTACGGGGGAGCTCCTACAATGAGCAGTTCTTC.

The V call is TRBV29-1, the J call TRBJ1-1, with D hard to call. V lost 3 bases and J lost 4, with 9 bases in between. Germline CDR1 reads SQVTM; CDR2 reads ANQGSEA. The CDR3 covers 12 residues. The CDR3 protein is CSVDTGFTEAFF. Written as DNA, the CDR3 is TGCAGCGTTGATACGGGGTTCACTGAAGCTTTCTTT.